This T cell receptor (beta chain) is from a study of neurological immune-mediated disorders. As for the cDNA, it was generated by 5'RACE with 10-nucleotide random UMIs. TCRdb fed the 5' RACE reads into MiXCR, producing one record per CDR3 protein. The table shows tens of thousands of distinct CDR3 sequences, with more than 4% occurring only once. The study, taken as a whole, reports: Clinical and MRI features did not associate with the cluster found in multiple sclerosis patients.

This clonotype was picked up many times. Its antigen remains unidentified. Germline CDR1 reads MNHEY; CDR2 reads SMNVEV (reference sequence). The ends were cut back, 0 bases at V and 4 bases at J, with 4 bases in the middle. The length of the CDR3 is 13 residues. The sample consisted of PBMCs. The V gene is TRBV27, the J gene TRBJ2-1, with D uncertain. The clonotype comes from a woman in her forties or fifties with multiple sclerosis. CDR3 nucleotide sequence: TGTGCCAGCAGTTTATCCAGGTACAATGAGCAGTTCTTC. Translated, it gives CASSLSRYNEQFF.